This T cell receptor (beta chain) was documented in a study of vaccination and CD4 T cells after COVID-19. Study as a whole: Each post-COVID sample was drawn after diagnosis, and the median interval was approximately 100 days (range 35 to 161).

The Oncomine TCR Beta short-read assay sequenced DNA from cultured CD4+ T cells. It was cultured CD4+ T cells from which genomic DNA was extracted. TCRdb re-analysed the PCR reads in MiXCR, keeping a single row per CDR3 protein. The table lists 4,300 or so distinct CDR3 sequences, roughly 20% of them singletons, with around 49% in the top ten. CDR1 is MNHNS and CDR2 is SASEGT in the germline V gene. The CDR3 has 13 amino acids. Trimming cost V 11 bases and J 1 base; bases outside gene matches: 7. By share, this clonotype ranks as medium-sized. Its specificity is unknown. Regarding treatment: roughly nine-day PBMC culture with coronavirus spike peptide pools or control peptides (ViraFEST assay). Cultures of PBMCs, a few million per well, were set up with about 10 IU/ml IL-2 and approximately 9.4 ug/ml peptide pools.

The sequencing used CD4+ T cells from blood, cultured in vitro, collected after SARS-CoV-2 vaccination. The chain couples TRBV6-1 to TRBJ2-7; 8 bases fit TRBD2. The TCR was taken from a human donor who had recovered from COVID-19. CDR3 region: CAAASGLSYEQYF. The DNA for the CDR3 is TGTGCCGCTGCTAGCGGGCTTTCCTACGAGCAGTACTTC.